These T cell receptor beta chains were read from a single sample in a study of T cells after yellow fever vaccination. TCRdb processed the 5' RACE reads anew with MiXCR; each CDR3 protein has one entry. The table shows some 390,000 distinct CDR3 sequences, with 6.2% occurring only once. Sequenced here: PBMCs, sampled 5 days after the yellow fever booster vaccination. The receptors shown here come from a man aged 25 to 40 who received the YFV17D yellow fever vaccine. CDR3s include the opening cysteine and the closing phenylalanine or tryptophan. D genes are given only for firm matches. Clone size, where shown, is once, few, many, or a class for clones that have expanded.

v_call,clone_size,j_call,cdr3_length,d_call,cdr3_aa,cdr3_nt
TRBV20-1,many,TRBJ2-1,15,TRBD2,CSARDPTGGNNEQFF,TGCAGTGCTAGAGATCCAACGGGAGGAAATAATGAGCAGTTCTTC
TRBV24-1,NA,TRBJ2-1,18,TRBD2,CATSDASGRDIAYNEQFF,TGTGCCACCAGTGACGCTAGCGGGAGGGATATCGCCTACAATGAGCAGTTCTTC
TRBV12-3/TRBV12-4,NA,TRBJ2-6,15,NA,CASSPRRNGANALTF,TGTGCCAGCAGTCCACGTCGGAATGGGGCCAACGCCCTGACTTTC
TRBV29-1,NA,TRBJ2-7,12,TRBD2,CSVTSGSYEQYF,TGCAGCGTTACTAGCGGGTCCTACGAGCAGTACTTC
TRBV5-1,many,TRBJ2-1,15,NA,CASSLNLGSATEQFF,TGCGCCAGCAGCTTGAATCTGGGATCCGCTACTGAGCAGTTCTTC
TRBV6-6,NA,TRBJ1-4,13,NA,CASDVGGNEKLFF,TGTGCCAGCGATGTCGGGGGGAATGAAAAACTGTTTTTT
TRBV9,few,TRBJ2-2,13,NA,CASSVDLTGELFF,TGTGCCAGCAGCGTAGATCTAACCGGGGAGCTGTTTTTT
TRBV6-1,NA,TRBJ2-5,15,NA,CASTTWGREKETQYF,TGTGCCAGCACCACCTGGGGACGGGAGAAAGAGACCCAGTACTTC
TRBV20-1,few,TRBJ2-5,13,TRBD1,CSAPTGGTETQYF,TGCAGTGCTCCGACAGGGGGCACAGAGACCCAGTACTTC
TRBV9,many,TRBJ2-7,16,NA,CASSVASSGSSYEQYF,TGTGCCAGCAGCGTAGCGTCCAGCGGAAGCTCCTACGAGCAGTACTTC
TRBV20-1,many,TRBJ1-2,14,TRBD1,CSATTTGSNYGYTF,TGCAGTGCTACCACGACAGGGTCAAACTATGGCTACACCTTC
TRBV28,NA,TRBJ2-7,20,TRBD2,CASSALTGNDVAGDSYEQYF,TGTGCCAGCAGCGCCCTGACGGGGAACGATGTAGCGGGAGATTCCTACGAGCAGTACTTC
TRBV4-2,few,TRBJ2-7,13,TRBD2,CASRGGGMSEQYF,TGTGCCAGTCGTGGGGGAGGGATGAGCGAGCAGTACTTC
TRBV6-1,few,TRBJ2-1,17,NA,CASSDDRSAGVYNEQFF,TGTGCCAGCAGTGACGATCGTTCGGCAGGAGTCTACAATGAGCAGTTCTTC
TRBV11-3,NA,TRBJ2-2,17,NA,CASSLVGQGRLTGELFF,TGTGCCAGCAGCTTAGTCGGTCAGGGGAGGCTCACCGGGGAGCTGTTTTTT
TRBV20-1,many,TRBJ2-3,15,NA,CSARDIASGTDTQYF,TGCAGTGCTAGAGATATAGCTAGCGGCACAGATACGCAGTATTTT
TRBV7-2,NA,TRBJ2-1,15,TRBD1,CASSLVKGANNEQFF,TGTGCCAGCAGCTTAGTTAAGGGGGCGAACAATGAGCAGTTCTTC
TRBV29-1,many,TRBJ2-1,13,NA,CSVEDWRDNEQFF,TGCAGCGTTGAAGATTGGAGGGACAATGAGCAGTTCTTC
TRBV14,NA,TRBJ2-4,14,NA,CASSHLGVGNIQYF,TGTGCCAGCAGCCACCTGGGGGTTGGAAACATTCAGTACTTC
TRBV12-3/TRBV12-4,few,TRBJ2-1,14,NA,CASSLAGLSNEQFF,TGTGCCAGCAGTTTAGCGGGACTCAGCAATGAGCAGTTCTTC
TRBV6-1,NA,TRBJ2-3,13,NA,CASIKPGTDTQYF,TGTGCCAGCATCAAACCGGGCACAGATACGCAGTATTTT
TRBV12-3/TRBV12-4,NA,TRBJ2-3,14,NA,CASSSGTFTDTQYF,TGTGCCAGCAGTTCTGGGACTTTCACAGATACGCAGTATTTT
TRBV7-9,many,TRBJ1-1,13,NA,CASSQQGGTEAFF,TGTGCCAGCAGCCAACAGGGCGGCACTGAAGCTTTCTTT
TRBV30,NA,TRBJ2-1,11,NA,CAGRGFDEQFF,TGTGCCGGCCGAGGCTTTGATGAGCAGTTCTTC
TRBV7-2,many,TRBJ1-2,13,NA,CASSLGGHYGYTF,TGTGCCAGCAGCTTAGGGGGACACTATGGCTACACCTTC
TRBV20-1,few,TRBJ2-7,14,NA,CSARDGQGLGEQYF,TGCAGTGCTAGAGATGGGCAGGGGTTGGGAGAGCAGTACTTC
TRBV12-3/TRBV12-4,NA,TRBJ2-1,13,NA,CASSPGHYNEQFF,TGTGCCAGCAGTCCCGGACACTACAATGAGCAGTTCTTC
TRBV5-6,many,TRBJ2-6,18,NA,CASSLVGQGRSGANVLTF,TGTGCCAGCAGCTTGGTGGGGCAGGGGCGCTCTGGGGCCAACGTCCTGACTTTC
TRBV9,many,TRBJ2-5,17,TRBD1,CASSVDPDRVSGETQYF,TGTGCCAGCAGCGTAGACCCTGACAGGGTATCGGGAGAGACCCAGTACTTC
TRBV5-1,many,TRBJ2-2,15,TRBD1,CASKPPDRGPGELFF,TGCGCCAGCAAGCCACCGGACAGGGGTCCCGGGGAGCTGTTTTTT
TRBV6-1,few,TRBJ1-5,17,NA,CASRGPGGARDNQPQHF,TGTGCCAGCAGGGGGCCTGGGGGGGCAAGGGACAATCAGCCCCAGCATTTT
TRBV11-2,few,TRBJ2-7,13,NA,CASSLEWASEQYF,TGTGCCAGCAGCTTAGAGTGGGCAAGCGAGCAGTACTTC
TRBV12-3/TRBV12-4,many,TRBJ1-1,13,NA,CASSSTMNTEAFF,TGTGCCAGCAGTTCTACTATGAACACTGAAGCTTTCTTT
TRBV27,few,TRBJ2-1,16,TRBD2,CASSLRGTSGNNEQFF,TGTGCCAGCAGTTTAAGGGGGACTAGCGGGAACAATGAGCAGTTCTTC
TRBV7-9,NA,TRBJ2-2,15,NA,CASSLVSPNTGELFF,TGTGCCAGCAGCTTGGTCAGCCCGAACACCGGGGAGCTGTTTTTT
TRBV5-1,many,TRBJ2-5,14,NA,CASSLEGGRETQYF,TGCGCCAGCAGCTTGGAGGGGGGCCGGGAGACCCAGTACTTC